One sample yielded the 14 T cell receptor beta chains listed below, sequenced in a study of cytomegalovirus exposure and HLA in healthy donors. Primers included in the PCR were 60 Vbeta and 13 Jbeta primers. The assay was immunoSEQ multiplex PCR, and TCRdb's table has in-frame clones only and misses some. The data hold 100,000 or so clones, with 60% to 80% observed a single time. The sequencing sample was made of PBMCs. The receptors were gathered from a human donor in good health.

The chain links TRBV7-2 to TRBJ2-5, with TRBD2 identical over 8 bases. Trimming took 7 bases from V and 5 from J; bases not matched to a gene: 6. The length of the CDR3 is 13 residues. CDR1 is SGHTA and CDR2 is FQGNSA in the germline V gene. Here the CDR3 DNA reads TGTGCCAGCACCACCAGCGGGGGCGAGACCCAGTACTTC. This gives the protein CASTTSGGETQYF.

This clone appeared once. The chain combines TRBV7-9 with TRBJ1-1; weak D call: TRBD1 (6 bases). There are 15 residues in the CDR3. The V and J ends lost 5 bases and 4 bases respectively, with 17 bases between them. Germline lookup yields CDR1 SEHNR and CDR2 FQNEAQ (reference sequence). CDR3 DNA sequence: TGTGCCAGCAGCCCGAGTGGGGGCGGCGGCACTGAAGCTTTCTTT. It codes for CASSPSGGGGTEAFF.

The chain uses TRBV5-1 and TRBJ2-1; D call uncertain. V lost 4 bases and J 9 bases, leaving 11 bases between the germline ends. Germline CDR1 is SGHRS and CDR2 is YFSETQ. This CDR3 contains 12 residues. CDR3 nucleotides: TGCGCCAGCAGCGCCCCGGGTCTTGAGCAGTTCTTC. Its translation is CASSAPGLEQFF.

This rearrangement joins TRBV2 to TRBJ1-1; D might be TRBD1 (6 bases). This CDR3 comprises 17 residues. V was cut by 3 bases and J by 6 bases, with 23 bases left in between. Germline V gives CDR1 SNHLY, CDR2 FYNNEI. The CDR3 protein is CASSERDMDGEGPEAFF. The CDR3 nucleotides read TGTGCCAGCAGTGAGAGGGACATGGATGGGGAGGGGCCTGAAGCTTTCTTT.

The chain employs TRBV7-8 and TRBJ1-1; D may be TRBD1 (6 bases). The V gene lost 0 bases and the J gene lost 2 bases, with 13 bases spanning the gap. CDR1 and CDR2 from the germline V gene are SGHVS and FQNEAQ. CDR3 length: 16 amino acids. CDR3 sequence (DNA): TGTGCCAGCAGCTTAGCGTGGGCCAGGGGAAACACTGAAGCTTTCTTT. This encodes CASSLAWARGNTEAFF.

This clone was seen only a few times. The gene calls are TRBV6-5 and TRBJ1-1, with TRBD1 matching over 9 bases. The CDR3 sequence is 14 residues long. The germline gives CDR1 MNHEY, CDR2 SVGAGI. With V trimmed by 7 bases and J by 3 bases, 6 bases remained unmatched. CDR3: CASILNRGHTEAFF. The CDR3 DNA reads TGTGCCAGCATCCTGAACAGGGGGCACACTGAAGCTTTCTTT.

The chain combines TRBV30 with TRBJ1-1, with no clear D. Germline loops: CDR1 GTSNPN, CDR2 SVGIG (reference sequence). The CDR3 has 16 amino acids. Trimming took off 0 bases at V and 1 base at J, with 15 bases between the two ends. CDR3 amino acids: CAWSVGGWAANTEAFF. In DNA form, the CDR3 reads TGTGCCTGGAGTGTAGGAGGGTGGGCCGCGAACACTGAAGCTTTCTTT.

The sample holds one count of this clone. The V and J genes are TRBV7-2 and TRBJ2-1; TRBD2 is a possible D gene (5 bases). CDR1 is SGHTA and CDR2 is FQGNSA in the germline V gene. V lost 5 bases, J lost 4 bases, and 9 bases lay in between. This CDR3 comprises 13 residues. CDR3 residues: CASSAGVYNEQFF. The CDR3 nucleotides are TGTGCCAGCAGCGCCGGGGTTTACAATGAGCAGTTCTTC.

This clone came up once. The chain combines TRBV30 with TRBJ1-4; 7 bases line up with TRBD1. From germline, CDR1 is GTSNPN and CDR2 SVGIG (reference sequence). Trimming at V came to 3 bases and at J to 5 bases, leaving 9 bases not matched to a gene. The CDR3 sequence is 15 residues long. In nucleotides, the CDR3 is TGTGCCTGGAGGACAACAGGGGTCCAAAATGAAAAACTGTTTTTT. It yields the protein CAWRTTGVQNEKLFF.

V is TRBV7-9 and J is TRBJ2-2; 9 bases map to TRBD2. The CDR3 is 14 amino acids. J gave up 5 bases and V 5 bases, and 3 bases lay outside the gene matches. Germline values: CDR1 SEHNR, CDR2 FQNEAQ (reference sequence). As DNA, the CDR3 is TGTGCCAGCAGCCCCGGACTAGCGACCGGGGAGCTGTTTTTT. Its translation: CASSPGLATGELFF.

V gene TRBV7-2 combines with J gene TRBJ2-1, with D perhaps matching TRBD1 (6 bases). The CDR3 extends over 15 amino acids. Germline CDR1 reads SGHTA; CDR2 reads FQGNSA. V was cut by 4 bases and J by 8 bases, with 18 bases left in between. The chain's CDR3 is CASSSRGQPGDEQFF. CDR3 sequence (DNA): TGTGCCAGCAGCTCCCGTGGACAGCCCGGGGATGAGCAGTTCTTC.

V and J are TRBV19 and TRBJ2-2, with 7 bases lining up with TRBD1. This CDR3 spans 15 amino acids. The junction had 4 bases not matched to a gene; V was cut back by 5 bases and J by 1 base. Germline CDR1 LNHDA, CDR2 SQIVND (reference sequence). The DNA of the CDR3 is TGTGCCAGTAGTCTCGGGACAGTGAACACCGGGGAGCTGTTTTTT. This codes for CASSLGTVNTGELFF.

V and J are TRBV1 and TRBJ2-3; no check of the table's D call, TRBD1, against the DNA was made. TRBV1 is shown as a pseudogene. The CDR3 is made up of 14 amino acids. The CDR3 nucleotides read TGCACCAGCAGCAGAAGGGGGATAACAGATACGCAGTATTTT. This translates into CTSSRRGITDTQYF.

V is TRBV19 and J is TRBJ1-6; 8 bases fit TRBD1. The CDR3 extends over 14 amino acids. The germline V gene encodes CDR1 LNHDA and CDR2 SQIVND (reference sequence). The J segment lost 4 bases and the V segment lost 7 bases, leaving 3 bases of the junction unmatched. The CDR3: CASTGGLYNSPLHF. For the CDR3, the DNA is TGTGCCAGTACAGGGGGCCTATATAATTCACCCCTCCACTTT.